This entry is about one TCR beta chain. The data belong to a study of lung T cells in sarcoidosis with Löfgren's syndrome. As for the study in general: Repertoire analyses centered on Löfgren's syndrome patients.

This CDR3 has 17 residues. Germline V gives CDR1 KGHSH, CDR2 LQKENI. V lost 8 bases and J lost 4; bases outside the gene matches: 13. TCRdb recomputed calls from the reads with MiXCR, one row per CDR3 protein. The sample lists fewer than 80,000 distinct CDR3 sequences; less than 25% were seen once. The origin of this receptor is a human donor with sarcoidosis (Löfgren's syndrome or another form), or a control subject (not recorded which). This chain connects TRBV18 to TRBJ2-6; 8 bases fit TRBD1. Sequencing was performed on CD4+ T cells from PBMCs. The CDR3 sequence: CASLVGQGAMGANVLTF. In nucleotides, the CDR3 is TGTGCCAGCCTCGTTGGGCAGGGGGCGATGGGGGCCAACGTCCTGACTTTC.